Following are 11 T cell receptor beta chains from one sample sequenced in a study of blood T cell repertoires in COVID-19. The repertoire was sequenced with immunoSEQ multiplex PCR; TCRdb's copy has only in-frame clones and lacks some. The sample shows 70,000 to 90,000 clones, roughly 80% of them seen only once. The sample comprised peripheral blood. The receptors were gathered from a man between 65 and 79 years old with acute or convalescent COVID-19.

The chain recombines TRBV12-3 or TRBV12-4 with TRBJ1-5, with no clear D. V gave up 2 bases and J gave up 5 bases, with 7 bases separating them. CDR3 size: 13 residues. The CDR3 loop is CASSLSGDQPQHF. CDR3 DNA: TGTGCCAGCAGTTTATCGGGAGATCAGCCCCAGCATTTT.

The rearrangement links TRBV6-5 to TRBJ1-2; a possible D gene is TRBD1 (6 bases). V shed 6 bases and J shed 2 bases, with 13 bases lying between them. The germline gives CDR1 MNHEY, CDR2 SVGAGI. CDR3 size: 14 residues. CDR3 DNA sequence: TGTGCCAGCAGGGGAAAAAGGGGGAACTATGGCTACACCTTC. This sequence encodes CASRGKRGNYGYTF.

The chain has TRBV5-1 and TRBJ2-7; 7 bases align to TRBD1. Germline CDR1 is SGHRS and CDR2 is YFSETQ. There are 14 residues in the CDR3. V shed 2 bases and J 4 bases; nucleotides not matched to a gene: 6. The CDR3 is CASSFDRDVYEQYF. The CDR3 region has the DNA TGCGCCAGCAGCTTTGACAGGGACGTTTACGAGCAGTACTTC. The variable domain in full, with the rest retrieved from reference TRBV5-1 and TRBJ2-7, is KAGVTQTPRYLIKTRGQQVTLSCSPISGHRSVSWYQQTPGQGLQFLFEYFSETQRNKGNFPGRFSGRQFSNSRSEMNVSTLELGDSALYLCASSFDRDVYEQYFGPGTRLTVT.

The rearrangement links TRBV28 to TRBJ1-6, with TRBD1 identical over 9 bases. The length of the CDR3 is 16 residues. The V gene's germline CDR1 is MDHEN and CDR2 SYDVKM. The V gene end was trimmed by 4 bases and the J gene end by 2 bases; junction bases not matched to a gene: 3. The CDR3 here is CASSSGQGPYNSPLHF. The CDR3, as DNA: TGTGCCAGCAGTTCGGGACAGGGACCCTATAATTCACCCCTCCACTTT.

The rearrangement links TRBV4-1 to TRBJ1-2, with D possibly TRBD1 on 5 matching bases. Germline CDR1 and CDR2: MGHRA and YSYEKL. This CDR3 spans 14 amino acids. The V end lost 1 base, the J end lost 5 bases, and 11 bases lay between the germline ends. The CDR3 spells CASSQAAGFYGYTF. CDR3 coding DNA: TGCGCCAGCAGCCAAGCCGCAGGGTTTTATGGCTACACCTTC.

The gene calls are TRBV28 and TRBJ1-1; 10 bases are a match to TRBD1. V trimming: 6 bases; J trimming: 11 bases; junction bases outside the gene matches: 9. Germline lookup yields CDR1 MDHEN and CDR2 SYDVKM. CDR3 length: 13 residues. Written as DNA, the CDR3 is TGTGCCAGCAGCCCCCAGACAGGGGGCCCGGCTTTCTTT. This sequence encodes CASSPQTGGPAFF.

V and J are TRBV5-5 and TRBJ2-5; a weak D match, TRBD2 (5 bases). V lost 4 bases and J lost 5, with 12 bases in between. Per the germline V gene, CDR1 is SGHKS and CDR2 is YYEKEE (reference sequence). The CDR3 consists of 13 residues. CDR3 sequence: CASSPLGVETQYF. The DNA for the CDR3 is TGTGCCAGCAGCCCCCTCGGGGTGGAGACCCAGTACTTC. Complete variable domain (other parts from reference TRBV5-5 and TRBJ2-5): DAGVTQSPTHLIKTRGQQVTLRCSPISGHKSVSWYQQVLGQGPQFIFQYYEKEERGRGNFPDRFSARQFPNYSSELNVNALLLGDSALYLCASSPLGVETQYFGPGTRLLVL.

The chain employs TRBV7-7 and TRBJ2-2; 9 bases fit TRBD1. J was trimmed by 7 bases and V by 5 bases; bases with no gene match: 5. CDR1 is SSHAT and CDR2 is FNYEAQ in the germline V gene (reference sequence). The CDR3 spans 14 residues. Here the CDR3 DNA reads TGTGCCAGCAGCCTCCACAGGGGGCGCGGGGAGCTGTTTTTT. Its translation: CASSLHRGRGELFF. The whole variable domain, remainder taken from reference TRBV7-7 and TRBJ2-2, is GAGVSQSPRYKVTKRGQDVTLRCDPISSHATLYWYQQALGQGPEFLTYFNYEAQPDKSGLPSDRFSAERPEGSISTLTIQRTEQRDSAMYRCASSLHRGRGELFFGEGSRLTVL.

CDR3 region: CASSQVRSSGGADEQFF. DNA of the CDR3: TGTGCCAGCAGCCAAGTCCGGAGCAGCGGGGGGGCCGATGAGCAGTTCTTC. The gene calls are TRBV4-2 and TRBJ2-1; 10 bases are a match to TRBD2. CDR1 and CDR2 from the germline V gene are LGHNA and YNFKEQ. This CDR3 spans 17 amino acids. V was pared by 1 base and J by 8 bases, with 11 bases of the junction left unmatched.

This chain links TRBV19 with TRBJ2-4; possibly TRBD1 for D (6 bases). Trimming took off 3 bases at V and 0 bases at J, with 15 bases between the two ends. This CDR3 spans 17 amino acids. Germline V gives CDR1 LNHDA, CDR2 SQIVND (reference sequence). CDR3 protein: CASSMQGLGLAKNIQYF. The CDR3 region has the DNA TGTGCCAGTAGTATGCAGGGGCTAGGACTAGCCAAAAACATTCAGTACTTC.

Here the CDR3 DNA reads TGTGCCAGCAGCCCCCGGGGGGCCCCTGAAGCTTTCTTT. Encoded protein: CASSPRGAPEAFF. J is TRBJ1-1 and V is TRBV7-9; tentatively, D is TRBD1 (6 bases). Trimming stripped 5 bases from V and 6 bases from J, with 13 bases between. This CDR3 has 13 residues. CDR1 and CDR2 from the germline V gene are SEHNR and FQNEAQ (reference sequence).